The source of this T cell receptor (beta chain) is a study of blood T cell repertoires in COVID-19. Whole-study context: Collection of acute and convalescent COVID-19 samples took place in the United States, Italy and Spain.

The V gene's germline CDR1 is ENHRY and CDR2 SYGVKD. There are 15 residues in the CDR3. Trimming shortened V by 6 bases and J by 0 bases, and 13 bases separated the two germline ends. Note on this clone: Other DNA sequences in the same sample also yield this CDR3.

Under the authors' procedure: Amplification with reference gene primers provided the estimates of nucleated cell counts. Assay: immunoSEQ multiplex PCR; the TCRdb copy retains only in-frame clones and omits some. V, J and clone size reflect that table, while D and trimming were determined from the DNA. The sample lists roughly 190,000 clones, 90% seen once, with 0.5% to 0.55% in the top ten. This sequence joins TRBV10-3 and TRBJ2-3; tentative D call: TRBD1 (6 bases). The sequence derives from a man aged 50 to 59 with acute or convalescent COVID-19. Material: peripheral blood. The CDR3 loop is CAIRPGQTSTDTQYF. CDR3 DNA: TGTGCCATCAGGCCGGGACAAACTAGCACAGATACGCAGTATTTT.